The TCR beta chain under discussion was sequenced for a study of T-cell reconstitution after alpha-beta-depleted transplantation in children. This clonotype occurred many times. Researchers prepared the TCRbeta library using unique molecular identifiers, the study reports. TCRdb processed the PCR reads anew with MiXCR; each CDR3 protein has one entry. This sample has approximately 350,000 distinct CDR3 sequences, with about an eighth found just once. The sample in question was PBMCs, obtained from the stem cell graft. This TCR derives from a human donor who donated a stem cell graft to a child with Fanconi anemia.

This chain's CDR3 is CANWGRDQETQYF. The CDR3 DNA follows: TGTGCCAACTGGGGACGGGACCAAGAGACCCAGTACTTC. This chain uses TRBV2 with TRBJ2-5; either TRBD1 or TRBD2 may fit D (5 bases each). CDR1 SNHLY and CDR2 FYNNEI come from the germline V gene. The CDR3 covers 13 residues. V shed 10 bases and J shed 0 bases, with 12 bases lying between them. Filled out from reference TRBV2 and TRBJ2-5, the complete variable domain reads EPEVTQTPSHQVTQMGQEVILRCVPISNHLYFYWYRQILGQKVEFLVSFYNNEISEKSEIFDDQFSVERPDGSNFTLKIRSTKLEDSAMYFCANWGRDQETQYFGPGTRLLVL.